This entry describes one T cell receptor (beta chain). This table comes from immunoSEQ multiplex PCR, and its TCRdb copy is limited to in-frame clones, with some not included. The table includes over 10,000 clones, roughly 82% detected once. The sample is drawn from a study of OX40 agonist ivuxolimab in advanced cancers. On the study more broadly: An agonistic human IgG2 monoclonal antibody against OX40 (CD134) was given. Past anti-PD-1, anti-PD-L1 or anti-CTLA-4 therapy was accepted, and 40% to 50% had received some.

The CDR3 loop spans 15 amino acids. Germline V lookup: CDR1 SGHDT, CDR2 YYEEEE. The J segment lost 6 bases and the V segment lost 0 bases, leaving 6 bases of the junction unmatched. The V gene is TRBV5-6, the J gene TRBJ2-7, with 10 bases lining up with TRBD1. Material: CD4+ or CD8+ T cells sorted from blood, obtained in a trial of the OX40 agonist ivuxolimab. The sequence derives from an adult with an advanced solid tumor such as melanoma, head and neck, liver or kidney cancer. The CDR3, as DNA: TGTGCCAGCAGCTTGGTCGGACAGGGGGAGGGCGAGCAGTACTTC. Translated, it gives CASSLVGQGEGEQYF.